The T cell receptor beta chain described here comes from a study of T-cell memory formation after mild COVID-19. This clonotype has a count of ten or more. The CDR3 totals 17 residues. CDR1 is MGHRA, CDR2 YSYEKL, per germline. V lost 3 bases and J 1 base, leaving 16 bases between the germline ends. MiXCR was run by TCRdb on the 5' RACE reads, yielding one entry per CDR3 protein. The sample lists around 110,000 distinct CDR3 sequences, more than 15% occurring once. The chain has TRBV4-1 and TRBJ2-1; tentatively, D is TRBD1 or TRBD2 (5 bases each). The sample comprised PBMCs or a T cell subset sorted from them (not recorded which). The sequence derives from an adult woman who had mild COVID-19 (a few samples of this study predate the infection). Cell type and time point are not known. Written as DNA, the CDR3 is TGCGCCAGCAGCCAGGGGACGGAGGATTTATCCTACAATGAGCAGTTCTTC. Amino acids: CASSQGTEDLSYNEQFF.